This T cell receptor (beta chain) is drawn from a study of shared clonotypes between healthy human individuals (dated by TCRdb to 2020 to 2022). In terms of the full investigation: The cohort included three men and a couple of women between 18 and 49 years of age. Different laboratories and diverse techniques were used to prepare libraries and sequence TCR repertoires, to increase sequencing depth and limit assay-specific biases. For each donor, CD4 naive and CD4 memory were each given three plates, CD8 naive was given two plates, and CD8 memory was given one plate. Per donor, leukapheresis produced somewhere between about 0.94 and 9 billion PBMCs. To estimate repertoire size and how much clonotype sharing occurs between individuals, the study deeply sequenced the blood TCR repertoires of several healthy adults.

Overall study outcomes, separate from this receptor: Compared with non-shared clonotypes, clonotypes shared by all four sorted-subset donors had higher generation probabilities. Only blood was sampled, and tissue TCR repertoires likely differ from those in blood. Pairwise subsampling indicated that sequencing depth was expected to affect the degree of clonotype sharing among donors. The genetic and exposure-history diversity represented was limited by the small number of donors. Naive subsets generally had larger estimated clonotype richness than memory subsets. Across four donors, around 5% of naive CD4, 3% to 3.5% of naive CD8, roughly 2.2% of memory CD4, and 0.4% of memory CD8 clonotypes were shared. Rarefaction of sorted-subset datasets indicated incomplete sequencing despite the large sequencing depth.

Using the deep immunoSEQ assay, multiplex PCR amplified TCR CDR3 regions from genomic DNA. Genomic DNA extracted from each cell subset was distributed evenly over all wells of several immunoSEQ 96-well plates, and each plate served as one replicate. For sorted subsets, each replicate PCR was loaded with around 220 ng genomic DNA, equivalent to 32,000 or so T cell genomes. Purified libraries were quantified with a Qubit 3.0 fluorometer, sized on a Bioanalyzer 2100, and re-quantified with the KAPA Library Quantification kit. Every immunoSEQ 96-well plate was sequenced on a separate single-read 150-cycle Illumina NextSeq 550 flow cell. In the source study's methods: Because only junctional sequences without quality scores were contained in the immunoSEQ output, filtering matching that applied to full-length reads could not be performed. To assign V/J genes and CDR3, sequences were annotated using PyIR, a Python wrapper for IgBLAST v1.9, with IMGT germline references. Reads with weak V/J assignments (E-value above 1e-6), missing CDR3, stop codons, out-of-frame junctions, or ambiguous translated residues were removed. V3J clonotypes were defined by identical inferred V gene, J gene, and CDR3 amino acid sequence. The percentage overlap between two repertoires was calculated by dividing the number of shared unique clonotypes by the size of the smaller repertoire. Three approaches were used to assess repertoire richness: RTK rarefaction, the Chao1 estimator, and Recon v2.1 estimates of unobserved clonotypes. For all TCRbeta clonotypes obtained by the gDNA method from a few donors, generation probabilities were computed with OLGA. The clones in this table, taken by TCRdb from immuneACCESS, are in-frame only. Not every clone is retained; where verified, under half of the shortfall comes from an unresolved V gene, and the cause of the rest is unknown. D and trimming were read from the DNA, whereas the V and J calls and clone size are those reported in that table. The sample includes about 360,000 clones, with less than 75% observed a single time. Clones ranked in the top ten supply 10% of the sample.

In the case of this clone: The antigen it binds to is not known. Base-call qualities are not available, and no considerably larger clone is one nucleotide away.

Donors were healthy HIV-negative adults with no recently reported acute infections or vaccinations. All donors were Caucasian adults living in Nashville, Tennessee, USA. CD4+ T cells were enriched by magnetic negative selection; naive cells were then positively selected on CD45RA, and the negative fraction formed the memory subset. Blood was obtained by leukapheresis, after which PBMCs were separated by Ficoll-Histopaque density gradient centrifugation and cryopreserved in liquid nitrogen vapor phase. Purity and quantity of every magnetically sorted T cell population were checked by analytical flow cytometry. Each sorted fraction had its genomic DNA isolated and then quantified by UV absorbance on a Nanodrop 2000c. The material sequenced was memory CD4+ T cells sorted from blood. Sample cell subset or site, as interpreted from the label and publication: CD45RA-negative fraction. The receptor comes from a man aged 30 to 45 in good health.

The DNA is as follows: TGTGCCAGCGGCGCGGGAGTTCAAGAGCAGTACTTC. The resulting protein is CASGAGVQEQYF. The rearrangement combines TRBV6-5 with TRBJ2-7, with 7 central nucleotides matching TRBD2. The CDR3 numbers 12 residues from cysteine through phenylalanine. Kept here is only the CDR3 DNA, which spans 36 bases and is read in frame from base 1. The germline V gene gives CDR1 as MNHEY and CDR2 as SVGAGI. V loses 8 bases at its end and J loses 7 bases; junction bases beyond the gene matches: 8.